The present T cell receptor beta chain was sequenced within a study of resident and recirculating memory T cells in vitiligo. Study-wide background: Samples were epidermis from two lesional and two nonlesional sites, plus PBMCs. No cells were sorted; samples were homogenized just before genomic DNA extraction.

This clone was counted between two and nine times. The antigen is not known. Trimming took off 8 bases at V and 2 bases at J, with 17 bases between the two ends. The CDR3 is made up of 15 amino acids. Germline values: CDR1 SGHRS, CDR2 YFSETQ. Clones were sequenced by immunoSEQ multiplex PCR, and TCRdb holds only the in-frame ones, with some missing. The sample has about 76,000 clones, about 92% seen once. No vitiligo treatment was given during the prior three months. Findings and caveats of the study: TCR sequences were not conserved across biopsy sites or patients.

The rearrangement links TRBV5-1 to TRBJ2-4; D may be TRBD1 (6 bases). The clonotype originates from a male donor with vitiligo. Sequencing was done on a sample of blood. CDR3 loop: CARRGQTSSKNIQYF. The CDR3, as DNA: TGCGCCAGGCGAGGACAGACCAGTTCCAAAAACATTCAGTACTTC.